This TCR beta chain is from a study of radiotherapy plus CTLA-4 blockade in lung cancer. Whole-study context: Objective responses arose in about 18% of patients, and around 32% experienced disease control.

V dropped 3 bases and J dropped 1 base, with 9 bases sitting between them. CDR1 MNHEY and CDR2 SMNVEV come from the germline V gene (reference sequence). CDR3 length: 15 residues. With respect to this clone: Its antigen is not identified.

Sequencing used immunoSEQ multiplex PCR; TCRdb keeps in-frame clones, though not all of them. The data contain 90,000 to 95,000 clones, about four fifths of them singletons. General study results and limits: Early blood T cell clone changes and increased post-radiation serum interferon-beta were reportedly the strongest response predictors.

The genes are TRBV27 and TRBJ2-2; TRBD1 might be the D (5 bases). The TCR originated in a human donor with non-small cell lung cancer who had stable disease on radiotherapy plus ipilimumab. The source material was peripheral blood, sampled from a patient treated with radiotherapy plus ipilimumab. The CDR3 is CASSFQQGNTGELFF. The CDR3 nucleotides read TGTGCCAGCAGTTTCCAGCAGGGGAACACCGGGGAGCTGTTTTTT.